The rows below give T cell receptor beta chains drawn from one sample of a study of sequential checkpoint blockade in melanoma. TCRdb keeps only in-frame clones here, not all; method: immunoSEQ multiplex PCR. The sample records 10,000 to 15,000 clones, roughly 65% being singletons. Sequences were derived from CD8+ T cells sorted from blood (inferred from file names), sampled from a patient given nivolumab and ipilimumab in sequence. Source of these receptors: a human donor with melanoma. Both conserved end residues are part of each CDR3. D genes are given only for firm matches. Size is omitted from some rows. Given values are once, few, many or a class for expanded clones.

V	size	J	D	DNA	CDR3
TRBV7-9	-	TRBJ2-5	TRBD1	TGTGCCAGCAGCACCCGACAGGGTATATACCAAGAGACCCAGTACTTC	CASSTRQGIYQETQYF
TRBV7-6	-	TRBJ1-2	TRBD1	TGTGCCAGCAGCTTAGTTCCGACAGGGGACTATGGCTACACCTTC	CASSLVPTGDYGYTF
TRBV28	-	TRBJ2-7	TRBD1	TGTGCCAGCAGTCCCTGGGACAGCTCCTACGAGCAGTACTTC	CASSPWDSSYEQYF
TRBV27	-	TRBJ2-1	TRBD2	TGTGCCAGCAGTGAGGTTGGTACTAGCGGGCCCGGCTGGAATGAGCAGTTCTTC	CASSEVGTSGPGWNEQFF
TRBV28	-	TRBJ2-3	-	TGTGCCAGCAGTGCACAGTGGGATACGCAGTATTTT	CASSAQWDTQYF
TRBV6-5	-	TRBJ1-1	-	TGTGCCAGCAGTCCCCGGACAGCTGAAGCTTTCTTT	CASSPRTAEAFF
TRBV4-3	few	TRBJ2-7	TRBD1	TGCGCCAGCAGCCAAGGGATTATCAAAGGACAGGGGGGATACGAGCAGTACTTC	CASSQGIIKGQGGYEQYF
TRBV5-6	-	TRBJ2-7	-	TGTGCCAGCAGCTACAACAGTCCCTACGAGCAGTACTTC	CASSYNSPYEQYF
TRBV6-5	-	TRBJ1-1	-	TGTGCCAGCAGTTACGGCAGGAACACTGAAGCTTTCTTT	CASSYGRNTEAFF
TRBV11-2	-	TRBJ1-3	-	TGTGCCATCTTGAGCCCCAACTCTGGAAACACCATATATTTT	CAILSPNSGNTIYF
TRBV27	-	TRBJ2-1	-	TGTGCCAGCAGTTTGCCTATCGGTCAAAGGAGGAATGAGCAGTTCTTC	CASSLPIGQRRNEQFF
TRBV7-9	-	TRBJ2-1	TRBD2	TGTGCCAGCAGCAATACCCAAGGACTAGCGGGGGTCTTAAGTGAGCAGTTCTTC	CASSNTQGLAGVLSEQFF
TRBV27	-	TRBJ2-5	-	TGTGCCAGCAGTTTAAGTGGGCAGGGCGTCCAAGAGACCCAGTACTTC	CASSLSGQGVQETQYF
TRBV27	-	TRBJ1-2	TRBD1	TGTGCCAGCAGTTTATCTGGACAGGGCAACTATGGCTACACCTTC	CASSLSGQGNYGYTF
TRBV27	-	TRBJ2-7	TRBD1	TGTGCCAGCAGCCCCGGGACAGGGTTATACGAGCAGTACTTC	CASSPGTGLYEQYF
TRBV6-6	-	TRBJ1-1	-	TGTGCCAGCAGTTACTCGGGTGGGCAGGGGAACGCTTTCTTT	CASSYSGGQGNAFF
TRBV5-1	medium-sized	TRBJ2-7	-	TGCGCCAGCAGCTTGGCAGGGTCGGAGCAGTACTTC	CASSLAGSEQYF
TRBV5-4	few	TRBJ2-3	TRBD2	TGTGCCAGCAGCTTGAGTTTGACGGGAGGAGATACGCAGTATTTT	CASSLSLTGGDTQYF
TRBV4-3	once	TRBJ2-7	TRBD1	TGCGCCAGCAGCCAAGTACAGGGGCCATCCTACGAGCAGTACTTC	CASSQVQGPSYEQYF
TRBV2	few	TRBJ1-1	-	TGTGCCAGCAGCTTCGGACAGAACACTGAAGCTTTCTTT	CASSFGQNTEAFF
TRBV4-3	-	TRBJ1-6	TRBD1	TGCGCCAGCAGCCAAGGGCGGACAGGGAATTCACCCCTCCACTTT	CASSQGRTGNSPLHF
TRBV5-6	once	TRBJ1-1	TRBD1	TGTGCCAGCAGCACGGAGGGTAGACAGGGGCGGAAGATGAACACTGAAGCTTTCTTT	CASSTEGRQGRKMNTEAFF
TRBV4-3	few	TRBJ1-2	TRBD1	TGCGCCAGCAGCCGAGCCGGGACAGGGTTATATGGCTACACCTTC	CASSRAGTGLYGYTF
TRBV6-5	-	TRBJ1-6	TRBD1	TGTGCCAGCGGGCCGGACAGGTATAATTCACCCCTCCACTTT	CASGPDRYNSPLHF
TRBV7-2	-	TRBJ2-3	TRBD2	TGTGCCAGCACCCATAGCGGGGGGGCCGGAGATACGCAGTATTTT	CASTHSGGAGDTQYF
TRBV13	large	TRBJ2-6	TRBD2	TGTGCCAGCAGGACTCGGGGGGGGGTCTCTGGGGCCAACGTCCTGACTTTC	CASRTRGGVSGANVLTF
TRBV18	-	TRBJ2-7	-	TGTGCCAGCTCACCCGGGACTGAAGCCTACGAGCAGTACTTC	CASSPGTEAYEQYF
TRBV28	once	TRBJ1-5	-	TGTGCCAGCAGTCTAAGCCCGGGACAAGACGATAGCAATCAGCCCCAGCATTTT	CASSLSPGQDDSNQPQHF
TRBV2	-	TRBJ2-7	TRBD2	TGTGCCAGCAGCCCCTCGGTAGCGGGGATCTACGAGCAGTACTTC	CASSPSVAGIYEQYF
TRBV19	-	TRBJ2-5	-	TGTGCCAGTAGCGCGAGGACAGGCGGGGTGCCTCCTCGAGAGACCCAGTACTTC	CASSARTGGVPPRETQYF
TRBV19	few	TRBJ2-2	-	TGTGCCAGTAGTGAGGTACGGGATCACGGGGAGCTGTTTTTT	CASSEVRDHGELFF
TRBV18	few	TRBJ1-5	-	TGTGCCAGCTCACTAACAGGGTTCCCTCAGCCCCAGCATTTT	CASSLTGFPQPQHF
TRBV6-6	once	TRBJ2-7	-	TGTGCCAGCAGTTACTCGGGCAGGGTCCACGAGCAGTACTTC	CASSYSGRVHEQYF
TRBV5-1	-	TRBJ1-2	-	TGCGCCAGCAGCCCAGGATATAACTATGGCTACACCTTC	CASSPGYNYGYTF